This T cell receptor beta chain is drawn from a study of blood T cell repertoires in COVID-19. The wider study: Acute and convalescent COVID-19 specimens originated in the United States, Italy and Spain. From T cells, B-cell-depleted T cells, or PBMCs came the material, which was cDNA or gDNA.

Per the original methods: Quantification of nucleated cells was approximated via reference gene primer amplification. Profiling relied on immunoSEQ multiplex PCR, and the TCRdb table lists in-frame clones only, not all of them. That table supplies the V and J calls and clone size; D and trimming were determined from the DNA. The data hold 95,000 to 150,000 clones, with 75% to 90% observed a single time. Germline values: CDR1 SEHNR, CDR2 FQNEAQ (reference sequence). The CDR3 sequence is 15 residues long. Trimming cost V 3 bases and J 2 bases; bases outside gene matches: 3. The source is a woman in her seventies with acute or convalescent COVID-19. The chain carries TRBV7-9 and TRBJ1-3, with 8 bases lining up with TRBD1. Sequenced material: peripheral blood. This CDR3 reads CASSFQTGAGNTIYF. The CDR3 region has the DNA TGTGCCAGCAGCTTCCAGACAGGGGCTGGAAACACCATATATTTT. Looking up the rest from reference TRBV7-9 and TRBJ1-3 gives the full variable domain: DTGVSQNPRHKITKRGQNVTFRCDPISEHNRLYWYRQTLGQGPEFLTYFQNEAQLEKSRLLSDRFSAERPKGSFSTLEIQRTEQGDSAMYLCASSFQTGAGNTIYFGEGSWLTVV.